A single T cell receptor beta chain is shown here with its context. Method: immunoSEQ multiplex PCR; TCRdb's copy keeps in-frame clones and lacks some. Of approximately 99,000 clones listed, about 95% are singletons. This entry is derived from a study of technical replicates of blood from a handful of donors. The CDR3 has 19 amino acids. The TCR comes from a human donor in good health. The sequencing sample was made of T cells isolated from PBMCs. The chain combines TRBV21-1 with TRBJ2-7; the D call in the table, TRBD2, was not verified against the DNA. TRBV21-1 is tagged as a pseudogene. CDR3 amino acids: CASSKEGTSGRNFTYEQYF. DNA of the CDR3: TGTGCCAGCAGCAAAGAGGGGACTAGCGGGAGAAACTTTACCTACGAGCAGTACTTC.